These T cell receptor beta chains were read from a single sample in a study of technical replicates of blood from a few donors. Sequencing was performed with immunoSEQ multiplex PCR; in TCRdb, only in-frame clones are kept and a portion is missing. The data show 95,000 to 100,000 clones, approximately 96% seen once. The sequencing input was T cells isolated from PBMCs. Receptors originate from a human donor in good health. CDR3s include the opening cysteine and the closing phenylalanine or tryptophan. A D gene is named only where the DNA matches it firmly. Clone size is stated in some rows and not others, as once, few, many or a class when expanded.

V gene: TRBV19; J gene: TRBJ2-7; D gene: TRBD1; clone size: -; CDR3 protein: CASIPQGGRSYEQYF; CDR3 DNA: TGTGCCAGCATTCCACAGGGGGGTCGTTCCTACGAGCAGTACTTC
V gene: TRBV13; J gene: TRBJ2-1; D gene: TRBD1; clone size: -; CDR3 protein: CASSPVTGQGAHEQFF; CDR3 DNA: TGTGCCAGCAGCCCCGTAACGGGACAGGGGGCTCATGAGCAGTTCTTC
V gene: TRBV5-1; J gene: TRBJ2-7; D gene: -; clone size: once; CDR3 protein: CASSLVLASTYEQYF; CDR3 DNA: TGCGCCAGCAGCTTGGTACTAGCTTCGACCTACGAGCAGTACTTC
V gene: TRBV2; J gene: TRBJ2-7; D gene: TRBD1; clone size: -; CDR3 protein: CASISRTGDSYEQYF; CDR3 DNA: TGTGCCAGCATTTCGAGGACAGGAGACTCCTACGAGCAGTACTTC
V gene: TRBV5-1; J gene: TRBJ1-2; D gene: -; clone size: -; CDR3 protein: CASSPEGWGSNYGYTF; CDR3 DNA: TGCGCCAGCAGCCCGGAGGGTTGGGGCTCTAACTATGGCTACACCTTC
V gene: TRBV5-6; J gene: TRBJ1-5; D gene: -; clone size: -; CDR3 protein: CASSFGGLWGNQPQHF; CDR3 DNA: TGTGCCAGCAGCTTCGGGGGGCTTTGGGGCAATCAGCCCCAGCATTTT
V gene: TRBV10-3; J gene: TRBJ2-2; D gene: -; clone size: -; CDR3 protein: CAISENRNTGELFF; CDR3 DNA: TGTGCCATCAGTGAGAACAGGAACACCGGGGAGCTGTTTTTT
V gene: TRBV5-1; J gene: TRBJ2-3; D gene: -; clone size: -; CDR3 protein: CASSQGSDTQYF; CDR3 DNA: TGCGCCAGCAGCCAGGGGTCAGATACGCAGTATTTT
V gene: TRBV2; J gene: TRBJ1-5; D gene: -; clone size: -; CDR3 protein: CASRKGFDDQPQHF; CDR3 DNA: TGTGCCAGCAGAAAGGGGTTCGACGATCAGCCCCAGCATTTT
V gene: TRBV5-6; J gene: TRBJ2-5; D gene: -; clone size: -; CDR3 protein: CASSLEEIRQETQYF; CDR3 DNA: TGTGCCAGCAGCTTGGAGGAGATAAGACAAGAGACCCAGTACTTC
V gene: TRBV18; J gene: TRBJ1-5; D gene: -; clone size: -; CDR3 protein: CASSQQGGNQPQHF; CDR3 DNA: TGTGCCAGCTCACAACAGGGTGGCAATCAGCCCCAGCATTTT
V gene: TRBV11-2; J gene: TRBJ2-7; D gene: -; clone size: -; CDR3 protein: CASSLAGNSYEQYF; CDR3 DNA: TGTGCCAGCAGCTTAGCGGGGAACTCCTACGAGCAGTACTTC
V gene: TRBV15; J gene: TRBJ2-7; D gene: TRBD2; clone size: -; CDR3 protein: CATSRERPGLAGAEQYF; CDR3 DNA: TGTGCCACCAGCAGAGAGAGACCCGGACTAGCGGGAGCCGAGCAGTACTTC
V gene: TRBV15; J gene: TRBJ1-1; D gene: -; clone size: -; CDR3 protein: CATSRDRGEKAFF; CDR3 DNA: TGTGCCACCAGCAGAGATCGCGGAGAGAAAGCTTTCTTT
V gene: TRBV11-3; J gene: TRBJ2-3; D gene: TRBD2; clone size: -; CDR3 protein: CASSLGSGRYYADTQYF; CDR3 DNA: TGTGCCAGCAGCTTGGGAAGCGGGAGATACTACGCAGATACGCAGTATTTT
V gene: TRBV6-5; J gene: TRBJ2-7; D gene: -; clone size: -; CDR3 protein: CASRFTQGGSHEQYF; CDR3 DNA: TGTGCCAGCAGGTTCACTCAGGGGGGCAGCCACGAGCAGTACTTC
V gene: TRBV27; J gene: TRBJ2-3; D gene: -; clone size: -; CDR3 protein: CASSFGRDADTQYF; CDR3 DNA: TGTGCCAGCAGTTTCGGCAGGGATGCAGATACGCAGTATTTT
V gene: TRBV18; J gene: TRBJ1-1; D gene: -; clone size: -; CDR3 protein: CASSPGGFAEAFF; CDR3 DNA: TGTGCCAGCTCACCTGGGGGCTTCGCTGAAGCTTTCTTT
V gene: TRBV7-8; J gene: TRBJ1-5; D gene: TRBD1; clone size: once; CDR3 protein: CASTLRDSEDQPQHF; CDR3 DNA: TGTGCCAGCACCCTGAGGGACAGTGAGGATCAGCCCCAGCATTTT
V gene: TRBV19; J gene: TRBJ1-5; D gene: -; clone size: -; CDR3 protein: CASSIQTGYGNSNQPQHF; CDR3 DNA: TGTGCCAGTAGTATCCAGACAGGCTACGGGAATAGCAATCAGCCCCAGCATTTT
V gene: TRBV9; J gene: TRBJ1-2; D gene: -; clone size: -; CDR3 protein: CASSVGRGLDYGYTF; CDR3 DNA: TGTGCCAGCAGCGTAGGAAGAGGGCTGGACTATGGCTACACCTTC
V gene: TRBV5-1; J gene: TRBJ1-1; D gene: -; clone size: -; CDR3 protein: CASSLTLDRTIPEAFF; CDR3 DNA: TGCGCCAGCAGCTTGACACTCGACAGGACGATCCCCGAAGCTTTCTTT
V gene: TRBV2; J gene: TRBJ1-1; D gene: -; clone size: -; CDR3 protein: CASSETGNTEAFF; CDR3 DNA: TGTGCCAGCAGTGAAACCGGGAACACTGAAGCTTTCTTT
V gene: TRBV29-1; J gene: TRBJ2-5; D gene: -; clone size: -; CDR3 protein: CSVESARAVETQYF; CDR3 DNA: TGCAGCGTTGAATCCGCCAGGGCTGTAGAGACCCAGTACTTC
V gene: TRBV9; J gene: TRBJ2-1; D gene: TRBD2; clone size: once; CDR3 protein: CASSVAPGLAGEDEQFF; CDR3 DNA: TGTGCCAGCAGCGTAGCTCCGGGACTAGCGGGAGAGGATGAGCAGTTCTTC
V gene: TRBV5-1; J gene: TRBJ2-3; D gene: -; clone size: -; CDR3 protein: CASSLASVRPDTQYF; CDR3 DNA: TGCGCCAGCAGCTTGGCTAGCGTCCGACCAGATACGCAGTATTTT
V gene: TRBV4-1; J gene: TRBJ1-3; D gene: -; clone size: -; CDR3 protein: CASSQDLRVATGSGNTIYF; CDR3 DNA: TGCGCCAGCAGCCAAGATCTTAGGGTTGCAACAGGGTCAGGAAACACCATATATTTT
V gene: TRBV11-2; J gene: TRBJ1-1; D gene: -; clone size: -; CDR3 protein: CASRQVGRPEAFF; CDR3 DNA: TGTGCCAGCAGGCAGGTGGGGCGGCCTGAAGCTTTCTTT
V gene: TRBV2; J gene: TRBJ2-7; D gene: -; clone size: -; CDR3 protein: CASTRQIYEQYF; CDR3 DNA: TGTGCCAGCACGCGACAGATCTACGAGCAGTACTTC
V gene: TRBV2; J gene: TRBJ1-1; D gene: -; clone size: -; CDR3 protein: CASFRGENTEAFF; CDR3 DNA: TGTGCCAGCTTCAGGGGCGAGAACACTGAAGCTTTCTTT
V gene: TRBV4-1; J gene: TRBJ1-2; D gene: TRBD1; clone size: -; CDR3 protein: CASSVPGQPDNYGYTF; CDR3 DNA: TGCGCCAGCAGCGTTCCGGGACAGCCCGACAACTATGGCTACACCTTC
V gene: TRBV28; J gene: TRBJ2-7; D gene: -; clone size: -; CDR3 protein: CASSSPSSGAYEQYF; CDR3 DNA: TGTGCCAGCAGTTCACCCTCCAGCGGAGCCTACGAGCAGTACTTC
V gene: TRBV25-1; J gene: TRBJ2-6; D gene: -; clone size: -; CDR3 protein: CASSDSPGSSPGANVLTF; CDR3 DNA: TGTGCCAGCAGTGATAGTCCAGGGTCGTCCCCTGGGGCCAACGTCCTGACTTTC
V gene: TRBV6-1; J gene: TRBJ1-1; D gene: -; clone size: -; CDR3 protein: CASSESTGYGFNTEAFF; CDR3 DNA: TGTGCCAGCAGTGAATCAACTGGGTACGGGTTTAACACTGAAGCTTTCTTT
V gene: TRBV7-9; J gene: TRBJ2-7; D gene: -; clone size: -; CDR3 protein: CASSTGQYEQYF; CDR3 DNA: TGTGCCAGCAGCACCGGACAGTACGAGCAGTACTTC
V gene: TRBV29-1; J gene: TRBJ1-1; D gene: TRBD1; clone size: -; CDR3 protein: CSAQTGAGTEAFF; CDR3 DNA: TGCAGCGCCCAGACAGGGGCTGGCACTGAAGCTTTCTTT
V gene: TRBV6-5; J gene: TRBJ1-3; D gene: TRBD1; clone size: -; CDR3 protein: CASSRDRAGNTIYF; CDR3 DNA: TGTGCCAGCAGCCGGGACAGAGCTGGAAACACCATATATTTT
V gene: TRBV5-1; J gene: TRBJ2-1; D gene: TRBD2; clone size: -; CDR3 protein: CASSFDGGGDSYNEQFF; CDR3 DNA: TGCGCCAGCAGCTTTGATGGCGGGGGGGACTCCTACAATGAGCAGTTCTTC
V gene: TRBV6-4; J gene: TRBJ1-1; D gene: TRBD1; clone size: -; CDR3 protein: CATSGGEGTEAFF; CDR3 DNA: TGTGCCACCTCAGGGGGTGAGGGCACTGAAGCTTTCTTT
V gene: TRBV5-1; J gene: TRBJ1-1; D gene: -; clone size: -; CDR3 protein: CASSLGQGSSTEAFF; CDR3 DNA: TGCGCCAGCAGCTTGGGGCAGGGTTCCTCAACAGAAGCTTTCTTT
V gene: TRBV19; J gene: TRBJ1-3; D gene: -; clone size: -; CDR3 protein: CASSTMSSGNTIYF; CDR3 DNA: TGTGCCAGTAGTACCATGAGCTCTGGAAACACCATATATTTT
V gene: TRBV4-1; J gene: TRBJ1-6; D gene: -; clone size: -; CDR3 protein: CASSQIWFKESPLHF; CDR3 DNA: TGCGCCAGCAGCCAAATTTGGTTCAAGGAGTCACCCCTCCACTTT
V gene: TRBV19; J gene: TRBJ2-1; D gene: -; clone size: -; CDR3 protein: CASSWTESSYNEQFF; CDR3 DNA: TGTGCCAGTAGTTGGACAGAGAGCTCCTACAATGAGCAGTTCTTC
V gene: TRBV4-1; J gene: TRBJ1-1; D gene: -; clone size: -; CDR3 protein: CASSRRGRNTEAFF; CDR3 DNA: TGCGCCAGCAGCCGGCGGGGGCGAAACACTGAAGCTTTCTTT
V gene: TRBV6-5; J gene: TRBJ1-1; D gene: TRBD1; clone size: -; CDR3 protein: CASSYRGQGEAFF; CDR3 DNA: TGTGCCAGCAGTTACCGGGGACAGGGCGAAGCTTTCTTT
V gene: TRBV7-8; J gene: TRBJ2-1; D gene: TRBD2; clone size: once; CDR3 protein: CASSPSHIAGGEQFF; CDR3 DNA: TGTGCCAGCAGCCCCTCACACATAGCGGGAGGTGAGCAGTTCTTC
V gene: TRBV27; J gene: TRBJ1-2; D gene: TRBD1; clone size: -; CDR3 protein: CASSWGQGANAGYTF; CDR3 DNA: TGTGCCAGCAGCTGGGGGCAGGGGGCCAACGCTGGCTACACCTTC
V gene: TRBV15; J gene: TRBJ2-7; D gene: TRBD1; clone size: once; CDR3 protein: CATSSPGQKLYEQYF; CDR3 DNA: TGTGCCACCAGCTCCCCGGGACAGAAGCTTTACGAGCAGTACTTC
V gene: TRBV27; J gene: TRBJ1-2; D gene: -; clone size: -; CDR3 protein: CASSLLVGSHYGYTF; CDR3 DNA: TGTGCCAGCAGTTTATTGGTCGGTTCCCACTATGGCTACACCTTC